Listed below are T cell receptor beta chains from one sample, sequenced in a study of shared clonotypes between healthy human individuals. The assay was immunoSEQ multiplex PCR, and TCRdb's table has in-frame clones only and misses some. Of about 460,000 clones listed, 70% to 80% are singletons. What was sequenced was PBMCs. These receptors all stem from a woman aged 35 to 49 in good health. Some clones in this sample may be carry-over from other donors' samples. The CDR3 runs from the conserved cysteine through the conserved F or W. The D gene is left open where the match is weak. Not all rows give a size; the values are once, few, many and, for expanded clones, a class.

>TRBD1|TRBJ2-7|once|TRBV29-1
TGCGGCGTTGATGCCCGGGACAGGGGCTCCTACGAGCAGTACTTC
CGVDARDRGSYEQYF
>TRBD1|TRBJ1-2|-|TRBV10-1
TGCGCCAGCAGCCCAGGGGGCCTCAAGCCCTATGGCTACACCTTC
CASSPGGLKPYGYTF
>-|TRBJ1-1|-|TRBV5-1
TGCGCCAGCAGCGTCGACGGATTGAACACTGAAGCTTTCTTT
CASSVDGLNTEAFF
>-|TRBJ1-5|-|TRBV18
TGTGCCAGCTCAGCGGAGGTAGGAATTTCGCCCCAGCATTTT
CASSAEVGISPQHF
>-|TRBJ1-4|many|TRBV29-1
TGCAGCGTCCGCGGCCAAACTTCGGGGGAAAAACTGTTTTTT
CSVRGQTSGEKLFF
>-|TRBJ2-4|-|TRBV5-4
TGTGCCAGCAGCTTAGGGACGGCGAGGGACAAAAACATTCAGTACTTC
CASSLGTARDKNIQYF
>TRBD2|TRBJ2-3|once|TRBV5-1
TGCGCCAGCAGGGCCGGGACTAGCGGCCCTAGCACAGATACGCAGTATTTT
CASRAGTSGPSTDTQYF
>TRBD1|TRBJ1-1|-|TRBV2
TGTGCCAGCAGAGGGGTCAGGGGGCTGGCTGAAGCTTTCTTT
CASRGVRGLAEAFF
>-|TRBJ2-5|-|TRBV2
TGTGCCAGCAGTGAAGGGCAGGAAGAGACCCAGTACTTC
CASSEGQEETQYF
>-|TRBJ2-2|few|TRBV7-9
TGTGCCAGCAGCTTAGCAGGGGACGGCACCGGGGAGCTGTTTTTT
CASSLAGDGTGELFF
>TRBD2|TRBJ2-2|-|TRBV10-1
TGCGCCAGCGGGGGACTAGCGGGAGGTACCGGGGAGCTGTTTTTT
CASGGLAGGTGELFF
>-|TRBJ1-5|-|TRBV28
TGTGCCAGCAGTTTTTCGGGTCAGCCCCAGCATTTT
CASSFSGQPQHF
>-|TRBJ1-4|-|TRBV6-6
TGTGCCAGCAGTTACTTGGACAGAACGGCTAATGAAAAACTGTTTTTT
CASSYLDRTANEKLFF
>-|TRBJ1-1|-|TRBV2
TGTGCCAGCGAGGGGGTGCGTGCTGAAGCTTTCTTT
CASEGVRAEAFF
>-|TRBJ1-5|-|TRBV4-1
TGCGCCAGCAGCCAAGAGGAAGGTAGCGGTCAGCCCCAGCATTTT
CASSQEEGSGQPQHF
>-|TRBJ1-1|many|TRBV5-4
TGTGCCAGCAGCTTGAAACACCGGGGGGACACTGAAGCTTTCTTT
CASSLKHRGDTEAFF
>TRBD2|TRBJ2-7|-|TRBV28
TGTGCCAGCAGTTTGGGGGGGGCTAGCGGGAAAATGAGCGAGCAGTACTTC
CASSLGGASGKMSEQYF
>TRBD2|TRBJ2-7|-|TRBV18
TGTGCCAGCTCCCAAATAGCGGGAGAACCCTACGAGCAGTACTTC
CASSQIAGEPYEQYF
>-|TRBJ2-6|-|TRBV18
TGTGCCAGCTCACCACTTATCACTGGGGCCAACGTCCTGACTTTC
CASSPLITGANVLTF
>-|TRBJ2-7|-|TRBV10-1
TGCGCCAGCAGTGCTCGCGGGCAGGCCCTTTCGTACGAGCAGTACTTC
CASSARGQALSYEQYF
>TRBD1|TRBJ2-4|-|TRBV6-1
TGTGCCAGCGGGGACAGGGCTGAAAACATTCAGTACTTC
CASGDRAENIQYF
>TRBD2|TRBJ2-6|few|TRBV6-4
TGTGCCAGCAGTGACAACCGGGGGGGTGTCAACGTCCTGACTTTC
CASSDNRGGVNVLTF
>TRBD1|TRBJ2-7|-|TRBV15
TGTGCCACCAGCAGAGATTACTTAAGACAGGGAACCTACGAGCAGTACTTC
CATSRDYLRQGTYEQYF
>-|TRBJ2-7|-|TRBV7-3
TGTGCCAGCAGCCCGGTGGGGGGATCCTACGAGCAGTACTTC
CASSPVGGSYEQYF